Listed below are T cell receptor beta chains from one sample, sequenced in a study of T cell responses to AZD1222 COVID-19 vaccine. Using immunoSEQ multiplex PCR, the repertoire was profiled, and TCRdb retains in-frame clones only, with some absent. This repertoire shows some 89,000 clones, roughly 90% found once; its top ten account for about 2.9%. The material was peripheral blood, obtained on day 0 of AZD1222 vaccination. All receptors derive from an adult in good health. CDR3s include the opening cysteine and the closing phenylalanine or tryptophan. The D gene is left open where the match is weak. Clone size is not always given. Where it is, it says once, few, many or a class for expanded clones.

v_gene,d_gene,abundance,j_gene,CDR3aa,CDR3nt
TRBV29-1,TRBD1,.,TRBJ1-1,CSVAQGTEAFF,TGCAGCGTTGCACAGGGGACTGAAGCTTTCTTT
TRBV6-2/TRBV6-3,.,.,TRBJ2-7,CASSSMVEQYF,TGTGCCAGCAGTTCAATGGTCGAGCAGTACTTC
TRBV5-6,.,.,TRBJ2-7,CASSPTTVSYEQYF,TGTGCCAGCAGCCCTACGACAGTTTCCTACGAGCAGTACTTC
TRBV12-3/TRBV12-4,.,.,TRBJ1-5,CASSPGGAQPQHF,TGTGCCAGCAGTCCTGGGGGGGCTCAGCCCCAGCATTTT
TRBV6-5,TRBD1,.,TRBJ2-7,CASRTGPEQYF,TGTGCCAGCCGGACAGGGCCCGAGCAGTACTTC
TRBV5-8,.,.,TRBJ1-1,CASFGRVNTEAFF,TGTGCCAGCTTTGGGAGGGTGAACACTGAAGCTTTCTTT
TRBV19,.,.,TRBJ2-2,CASSIIPETTGELFF,TGTGCCAGTAGTATAATCCCCGAAACAACCGGGGAGCTGTTTTTT
TRBV9,.,.,TRBJ1-1,CASSVGSQGEAFF,TGTGCCAGCAGCGTAGGCAGTCAAGGCGAAGCTTTCTTT
TRBV2,TRBD1,.,TRBJ2-5,CASSAFAALGGRETQYF,TGTGCCAGCAGCGCTTTTGCAGCCTTAGGGGGCCGGGAGACCCAGTACTTC
TRBV9,TRBD1,.,TRBJ1-1,CASSADRVSTEAFF,TGTGCCAGCAGCGCAGACAGGGTCAGCACTGAAGCTTTCTTT
TRBV19,.,.,TRBJ1-5,CASTPLGGNQPQHF,TGTGCCAGTACGCCGTTGGGGGGCAATCAGCCCCAGCATTTT
TRBV7-2,.,.,TRBJ2-5,CASSLGPGLSEETQYF,TGTGCCAGCAGCTTAGGTCCCGGACTGAGTGAGGAGACCCAGTACTTC
TRBV25-1,.,few,TRBJ1-1,CASSEWNPGQRVGAFF,TGTGCCAGCAGTGAATGGAACCCGGGACAACGGGTAGGAGCTTTCTTT
TRBV7-3,TRBD1,.,TRBJ1-6,CASSRGDSSSPLHF,TGTGCCAGCAGTCGAGGGGACAGTTCATCACCCCTCCACTTT
TRBV30,TRBD1,.,TRBJ1-2,CAWNSGTGVYGYTF,TGTGCCTGGAATTCCGGGACAGGGGTCTATGGCTACACCTTC
TRBV2,.,.,TRBJ1-4,CASRPYMGTDEKLFF,TGTGCCAGCAGGCCCTATATGGGGACGGATGAAAAACTGTTTTTT
TRBV3-1/TRBV3-2,.,.,TRBJ1-2,CASSQDGQGYGYTF,TGTGCCAGCAGCCAAGACGGGCAGGGCTATGGCTACACCTTC
TRBV5-1,TRBD1,.,TRBJ2-3,CASSRQGATDTQYF,TGCGCCAGCAGTAGACAGGGGGCCACAGATACGCAGTATTTT
TRBV5-6,.,.,TRBJ1-1,CASSPSGEIRAFF,TGTGCCAGCAGCCCATCCGGGGAGATTCGGGCTTTCTTT
TRBV7-8,.,.,TRBJ2-6,CASTVRYTGANVLTF,TGTGCCAGCACCGTAAGATACACCGGGGCCAACGTCCTGACTTTC
TRBV10-1,TRBD1,.,TRBJ2-1,CASSTGGPNEQFF,TGCGCCAGCAGTACAGGGGGCCCCAATGAGCAGTTCTTC
TRBV30,TRBD1,.,TRBJ1-5,CAWSVRDRTYQPQHF,TGTGCCTGGAGTGTACGGGACAGGACTTATCAGCCCCAGCATTTT
TRBV18,.,.,TRBJ1-5,CASSPPSFNQPQHF,TGTGCCAGCTCACCTCCGTCCTTCAATCAGCCCCAGCATTTT
TRBV27,TRBD1,.,TRBJ2-3,CASSSTNPGQGPTDTQYF,TGTGCCAGCAGTTCGACAAACCCGGGACAGGGGCCCACAGATACGCAGTATTTT
TRBV28,TRBD1,.,TRBJ1-1,CASSRAGTGDGEPEAFF,TGTGCCAGCAGCCGAGCCGGGACAGGGGATGGGGAGCCTGAAGCTTTCTTT
TRBV5-1,.,.,TRBJ2-1,CASSVQRSSYNEQFF,TGCGCCAGCAGCGTCCAAAGGAGCTCCTACAATGAGCAGTTCTTC
TRBV6-1,TRBD1,.,TRBJ1-1,CASSENRGEAFF,TGTGCCAGCAGTGAAAACAGGGGTGAAGCTTTCTTT
TRBV27,.,once,TRBJ1-5,CASSFSAGNQPQHF,TGTGCCAGCAGTTTCTCCGCGGGCAATCAGCCCCAGCATTTT
TRBV5-1,.,.,TRBJ2-1,CASSLMVGNNEQFF,TGCGCCAGCAGCTTGATGGTCGGGAACAATGAGCAGTTCTTC
TRBV7-8,TRBD1,few,TRBJ1-2,CASSPVGTGPYGYTF,TGTGCCAGCAGCCCCGTTGGGACAGGACCTTATGGCTACACCTTC
TRBV19,.,.,TRBJ1-1,CASSRDTLNTEAFF,TGTGCCAGTAGCAGGGACACGCTGAACACTGAAGCTTTCTTT
TRBV27,.,.,TRBJ1-2,CASTPREYYGYTF,TGTGCCAGCACCCCTAGGGAGTACTATGGCTACACCTTC
TRBV27,TRBD2,once,TRBJ2-7,CASSLKISTSGSSYEQYF,TGTGCCAGCAGTTTAAAAATATCTACTAGCGGGAGCTCCTACGAGCAGTACTTC
TRBV2,.,.,TRBJ1-5,CASRDRLRPQHF,TGTGCCAGCCGGGACCGATTACGGCCCCAGCATTTT
TRBV4-1,.,once,TRBJ1-2,CASSQELVSGYGYTF,TGCGCCAGCAGCCAAGAGCTCGTCAGTGGCTATGGCTACACCTTC
TRBV10-3,TRBD1,.,TRBJ2-2,CAISANRGSNTGELFF,TGTGCCATCAGTGCAAACAGGGGGTCGAACACCGGGGAGCTGTTTTTT
TRBV28,.,.,TRBJ1-2,CASSDYNYGYTF,TGTGCCAGCAGCGATTATAACTATGGCTACACCTTC
TRBV7-9,TRBD2,.,TRBJ2-5,CASSPMTSTRETQYF,TGTGCCAGCAGCCCGATGACTAGCACCCGGGAGACCCAGTACTTC
TRBV5-1,.,once,TRBJ2-1,CASSLAPGNHNEQFF,TGCGCCAGCAGCTTGGCCCCGGGTAATCACAATGAGCAGTTCTTC
TRBV28,.,.,TRBJ1-5,CASSLSPGYSNQPQHF,TGTGCCAGCAGTTTAAGCCCCGGTTATAGCAATCAGCCCCAGCATTTT
TRBV5-6,.,.,TRBJ2-1,CASTRRGAYNEQFF,TGTGCCAGCACCCGCAGGGGGGCCTACAATGAGCAGTTCTTC
TRBV18,TRBD2,few,TRBJ2-2,CASSRGRAGTNTGELFF,TGTGCCAGCTCACGGGGTCGAGCGGGGACGAACACCGGGGAGCTGTTTTTT
TRBV27,.,.,TRBJ1-2,CASRLTGTYGYTF,TGTGCCAGCAGACTTACAGGTACCTATGGCTACACCTTC
TRBV3-1/TRBV3-2,TRBD1,.,TRBJ1-5,CASSPGQKNQPQHF,TGTGCCAGCAGCCCGGGACAGAAGAATCAGCCCCAGCATTTT
TRBV10-3,TRBD1,.,TRBJ1-1,CAISGQRTGNYEAFF,TGTGCCATCAGTGGTCAAAGGACAGGTAATTATGAAGCTTTCTTT
TRBV5-4,.,few,TRBJ1-3,CALMDRASGNTIYF,TGCGCCCTAATGGACAGAGCCTCTGGAAACACCATATATTTT